This is a list of T cell receptor beta chains from one sample in a study of T-cell memory formation after mild COVID-19. TCRdb re-called the 5' RACE reads with MiXCR, one entry per CDR3 protein. The table has hundreds of thousands of distinct CDR3 sequences, 28% seen once. The sample was PBMCs or a T cell subset sorted from them (not recorded which). The source of these receptors is an adult woman who had mild COVID-19 (a few samples of this study predate the infection). Cell type and time point are not known. The CDR3 runs from the conserved cysteine through the conserved F or W. Fields, in order: clone size, D gene, V gene, J gene, CDR3 protein, CDR3 DNA. The D gene is left open where the match is weak. Some rows have no size entry. The others give once, few or many, or a class for an expanded clone.

few	TRBD2	TRBV7-9	TRBJ2-3	CASSTTSGGIDTQYF	TGTGCCAGCAGCACAACTAGCGGGGGAATAGATACGCAGTATTTT
NA	NA	TRBV7-9	TRBJ2-5	CASSLGSPAQYF	TGTGCCAGCAGCTTGGGCTCCCCGGCCCAGTACTTC
few	NA	TRBV29-1	TRBJ1-2	CSVEEAGHPDYGYTF	TGCAGCGTTGAAGAGGCCGGACACCCTGACTATGGCTACACCTTC
NA	NA	TRBV7-9	TRBJ2-3	CASSFLHPDTQYF	TGTGCCAGCAGCTTCCTACACCCAGATACGCAGTATTTT
NA	TRBD2	TRBV12-3/TRBV12-4	TRBJ2-1	CASSPLASSYNEQFF	TGTGCCAGCAGCCCACTAGCGAGCTCCTACAATGAGCAGTTCTTC
NA	TRBD2	TRBV3-1	TRBJ2-7	CASSQASGGAYEQYF	TGTGCCAGCAGCCAAGCTAGCGGGGGGGCCTACGAGCAGTACTTC
NA	NA	TRBV5-1	TRBJ1-2	CASSLEAEYGYTF	TGCGCCAGCAGCTTGGAGGCAGAGTATGGCTACACCTTC
NA	TRBD1	TRBV18	TRBJ2-1	CASSPTGQVYYSYNEQFF	TGTGCCAGCTCACCAACGGGACAGGTCTATTACTCCTACAATGAGCAGTTCTTC
many	TRBD1	TRBV7-9	TRBJ2-5	CASSGQGRETQYF	TGTGCCAGCAGCGGACAGGGCAGAGAGACCCAGTACTTC
few	NA	TRBV21-1	TRBJ2-7	CASSLPGQEFYEQYF	TGTGCCAGCAGCTTGCCGGGACAGGAGTTTTACGAGCAGTACTTC
once	TRBD1	TRBV7-3	TRBJ2-2	CASSTQGTVGTGELFF	TGTGCCAGCAGCACACAGGGGACAGTGGGCACCGGGGAGCTGTTTTTT
NA	NA	TRBV2	TRBJ2-4	CASREDLDKNIQYF	TGTGCCAGCAGGGAGGATTTGGATAAAAACATTCAGTACTTC
once	TRBD2	TRBV7-2	TRBJ2-3	CASSLKLAGLTDTQYF	TGTGCCAGCAGCCTGAAACTAGCGGGACTCACAGATACGCAGTATTTT
NA	TRBD2	TRBV5-5	TRBJ2-5	CASSPRGGLAGEWGETQYF	TGTGCCAGCAGCCCTCGGGGAGGACTAGCGGGAGAATGGGGGGAGACCCAGTACTTC
few	TRBD1	TRBV7-6	TRBJ1-1	CASSPPGGENTEAFF	TGTGCCAGCAGCCCGCCAGGGGGCGAGAACACTGAAGCTTTCTTT
few	TRBD1	TRBV24-1	TRBJ2-5	CATSDPRQGVETQYF	TGTGCCACCAGTGACCCCCGACAGGGGGTAGAGACCCAGTACTTC
NA	TRBD2	TRBV5-1	TRBJ2-3	CASSLEASGGAGTQYF	TGCGCCAGCAGCTTGGAGGCTAGCGGGGGGGCCGGTACGCAGTATTTT
few	NA	TRBV25-1	TRBJ2-7	CASSESLQGLEDEQYF	TGTGCCAGCAGTGAATCCCTTCAGGGCTTAGAGGACGAGCAGTACTTC
NA	NA	TRBV15	TRBJ2-7	CATSRDVGSFDEQYF	TGTGCCACCAGCAGAGATGTCGGGAGCTTCGACGAGCAGTACTTC
NA	NA	TRBV7-3	TRBJ1-3	CASSSGHRNTIYF	TGTGCCAGCAGCTCGGGACACAGAAACACCATATATTTT
NA	TRBD1	TRBV7-9	TRBJ2-7	CASSLPGQYEQYF	TGTGCCAGCAGCTTACCGGGACAGTACGAGCAGTACTTC
NA	TRBD2	TRBV7-2	TRBJ2-5	CASKTGGSQETQYF	TGTGCCAGCAAGACGGGAGGATCCCAAGAGACCCAGTACTTC
NA	NA	TRBV15	TRBJ1-2	CATRETGKSGYGYTF	TGTGCCACGCGGGAGACAGGCAAATCGGGCTATGGCTACACCTTC
few	NA	TRBV7-6	TRBJ1-5	CASSPTENQPQHF	TGTGCCAGCAGCCCGACAGAGAATCAGCCCCAGCATTTT
few	NA	TRBV4-1	TRBJ2-2	CASSQITGELFF	TGCGCCAGCAGCCAAATCACCGGGGAGCTGTTTTTT
many	TRBD2	TRBV5-5	TRBJ2-5	CASSLPGLGETQYF	TGTGCCAGCAGCCTCCCGGGACTAGGAGAGACCCAGTACTTC
NA	TRBD1	TRBV6-5	TRBJ1-2	CASSYSGRTGRLYGYTF	TGTGCCAGCAGTTACTCGGGTAGGACAGGACGGCTCTATGGCTACACCTTC
few	NA	TRBV7-6	TRBJ2-5	CASSSRRGETQYF	TGTGCCAGCAGCTCACGACGAGGAGAGACCCAGTACTTC
few	TRBD2	TRBV25-1	TRBJ2-7	CATTPLAGVDEQYF	TGTGCCACCACGCCCCTGGCGGGAGTCGACGAGCAGTACTTC
few	NA	TRBV9	TRBJ2-3	CASSVVALGPDTQYF	TGTGCCAGCAGCGTAGTGGCTTTGGGGCCAGATACGCAGTATTTT
NA	NA	TRBV12-3/TRBV12-4	TRBJ2-7	CASSLVGRGGYEQYF	TGTGCCAGCAGTTTAGTTGGCAGGGGTGGTTACGAGCAGTACTTC
few	NA	TRBV28	TRBJ2-2	CASRARTGELFF	TGTGCCAGCCGAGCGAGGACCGGGGAGCTGTTTTTT
few	TRBD2	TRBV24-1	TRBJ2-1	CATSGPLGRGTYNEQFF	TGTGCCACCAGTGGGCCATTGGGGAGGGGAACCTACAATGAGCAGTTCTTC
NA	NA	TRBV20-1	TRBJ1-6	CSAVRSGSHSPLHF	TGCAGTGCGGTCCGGTCTGGCTCTCATTCACCCCTCCACTTT
NA	TRBD1	TRBV6-6	TRBJ1-1	CASSPPGGNTEAFF	TGTGCCAGCAGTCCCCCAGGGGGCAACACTGAAGCTTTCTTT
few	NA	TRBV18	TRBJ2-3	CASSLGRTRDTQYF	TGTGCCAGCTCACTGGGACGAACGCGAGATACGCAGTATTTT
many	NA	TRBV27	TRBJ2-1	CASSLGTHFNEQFF	TGTGCCAGCAGTTTAGGGACCCACTTCAATGAGCAGTTCTTC
many	NA	TRBV9	TRBJ2-5	CASSYAQETQYF	TGTGCCAGCAGCTACGCCCAAGAGACCCAGTACTTC
NA	NA	TRBV7-3	TRBJ2-3	CASSPTPGATDTQYF	TGTGCCAGCAGCCCTACCCCCGGGGCCACAGATACGCAGTATTTT
NA	TRBD2	TRBV4-3	TRBJ2-7	CASGGTTGAYEQYF	TGCGCCAGCGGCGGGACTACTGGGGCTTACGAGCAGTACTTC
NA	NA	TRBV4-1	TRBJ2-3	CASSQDRGLTSTDTQYF	TGCGCCAGCAGCCAAGATCGTGGACTTACTAGCACAGATACGCAGTATTTT
few	TRBD1	TRBV24-1	TRBJ2-7	CATSDRDRGYYEQYF	TGTGCCACCAGTGACCGGGACAGGGGTTACTACGAGCAGTACTTC
NA	NA	TRBV20-1	TRBJ2-5	CSAIAVETQYF	TGCAGTGCTATAGCTGTGGAGACCCAGTACTTC
NA	NA	TRBV4-1	TRBJ1-1	CASSPPGGNEAFF	TGCGCCAGCAGCCCTCCGGGGGGGAATGAAGCTTTCTTT
NA	NA	TRBV18	TRBJ1-1	CASSPRQANTEAFF	TGTGCCAGCTCACCAAGGCAGGCGAACACTGAAGCTTTCTTT
few	NA	TRBV9	TRBJ2-1	CASGTSSSYNEQFF	TGTGCCAGTGGGACTTCTAGCTCCTACAATGAGCAGTTCTTC
few	NA	TRBV15	TRBJ1-1	CATSRDENTEAFF	TGTGCCACCAGCAGAGATGAGAACACTGAAGCTTTCTTT
NA	TRBD2	TRBV11-3	TRBJ2-2	CASSLSGLAGHGELFF	TGTGCCAGCAGCTTATCCGGACTAGCGGGACATGGGGAGCTGTTTTTT
NA	NA	TRBV6-2/TRBV6-3	TRBJ2-3	CASSYPGPVADTQYF	TGTGCCAGCAGTTACCCCGGACCTGTGGCAGATACGCAGTATTTT
NA	TRBD2	TRBV30	TRBJ2-3	CAWSSYLAENTDTQYF	TGTGCCTGGAGTTCCTACCTAGCGGAGAATACAGATACGCAGTATTTT
few	TRBD2	TRBV4-2	TRBJ2-7	CASSQENRLAGLYEQYF	TGTGCCAGCAGCCAAGAAAATCGACTAGCGGGCCTCTACGAGCAGTACTTC
NA	NA	TRBV5-1	TRBJ2-2	CASSLLETGELFF	TGCGCCAGCAGCTTACTCGAGACCGGGGAGCTGTTTTTT
few	TRBD1	TRBV9	TRBJ1-1	CASSVGPGQGTEAFF	TGTGCCAGCAGCGTAGGACCGGGACAGGGAACTGAAGCTTTCTTT
NA	TRBD1	TRBV6-5	TRBJ1-2	CASSRQGYGYTF	TGTGCCAGCAGCAGACAGGGGTATGGCTACACCTTC
NA	TRBD1	TRBV29-1	TRBJ2-7	CSVNGGGQGAYEQYF	TGCAGCGTCAACGGAGGGGGACAGGGGGCTTACGAGCAGTACTTC
many	TRBD1	TRBV12-3/TRBV12-4	TRBJ2-1	CASSLAPGGNEQFF	TGTGCCAGCAGTTTAGCCCCAGGGGGCAATGAGCAGTTCTTC
few	NA	TRBV20-1	TRBJ2-7	CSPYEADSYEQYF	TGCAGCCCGTACGAAGCGGATTCCTACGAGCAGTACTTC
few	TRBD1	TRBV29-1	TRBJ2-7	CSVLTGGSYEQYF	TGCAGCGTCCTGACAGGGGGCTCCTACGAGCAGTACTTC
NA	NA	TRBV5-1	TRBJ1-1	CASSWDGKGAFF	TGCGCCAGCAGCTGGGACGGGAAAGGAGCTTTCTTT